The 3 T cell receptor beta chains in this list originate from one sample, sequenced in a study of cytomegalovirus exposure and HLA in healthy donors. PCR employed 60 Vbeta and 13 Jbeta primers. Data came from immunoSEQ multiplex PCR; TCRdb stores just in-frame clones and leaves some out. Of over 120,000 clones listed, roughly 70% were seen once; the top ten hold roughly 4.5%. Sequencing input: PBMCs. The source of these receptors is a young man in good health and CMV-seropositive.

This clone was picked up one time. CDR3 loop: CASSLQGFQETQYF. The CDR3 bases are TGTGCCAGCAGCCTACAGGGGTTCCAAGAGACCCAGTACTTC. V is TRBV27 and J is TRBJ2-5; 7 bases agree with TRBD1. CDR3 length: 14 residues. Germline V gives CDR1 MNHEY, CDR2 SMNVEV (reference sequence). Trimming removed 6 bases from V and 1 base from J; junction bases left unmatched: 5.

The chain combines TRBV2 with TRBJ1-5, with 7 bases that match TRBD1. Trimming at V came to 4 bases and at J to 7 bases, leaving 7 bases not matched to a gene. CDR1 and CDR2 from the germline V gene are SNHLY and FYNNEI. This CDR3 is 14 amino acids long. CDR3 bases: TGTGCCAGCAGTGCTTCAGGGGGGACCCAGCCCCAGCATTTT. This sequence encodes CASSASGGTQPQHF.

This clone was detected only a few times. The chain carries TRBV27 and TRBJ2-1; D is uncertain. CDR3 length: 15 residues. V shed 10 bases and J shed 0 bases, with 16 bases lying between them. The germline V gene has CDR1 MNHEY and CDR2 SMNVEV (reference sequence). The CDR3 is CATSKTTPSYNEQFF. Written as DNA, the CDR3 is TGTGCCACCTCTAAGACGACTCCCTCCTACAATGAGCAGTTCTTC.